Listed here are 28 T cell receptor beta chains from one sample, sequenced in a study of blood T cell repertoires in COVID-19. This table comes from immunoSEQ multiplex PCR, and its TCRdb copy is limited to in-frame clones, with some not included. Among 200,000 or so clones listed, more than 80% were seen once. Specimen: PBMCs or T cells enriched from blood (not recorded which). These receptors all stem from a woman in her thirties or forties with acute COVID-19.

The chain is built from TRBV9 and TRBJ2-2, with TRBD1 identical over 8 bases. V shed 4 bases and J 1 base; nucleotides not matched to a gene: 6. The CDR3 is made up of 16 amino acids. The germline V gene encodes CDR1 SGDLS and CDR2 YYNGEE. CDR3 bases: TGTGCCAGCAGCCCCCGGGGACAGGAGAACACCGGGGAGCTGTTTTTT. Its translation is CASSPRGQENTGELFF.

This chain joins TRBV18 and TRBJ2-1; 8 positions agree with TRBD1. This CDR3 is built from 16 residues. V lost 4 bases, J lost 3 bases, and 8 bases stayed unmatched. Germline CDR1 is KGHSH and CDR2 is LQKENI. In nucleotides, the CDR3 is TGTGCCAGCTCACGAGTACAGGGGGGAAGCTACAATGAGCAGTTCTTC. Translating gives CASSRVQGGSYNEQFF.

The rearrangement uses TRBV9 and TRBJ1-3; a possible D gene is TRBD1 (5 bases). V was clipped by 4 bases and J by 2 bases, with 13 bases between them. CDR1 is SGDLS and CDR2 is YYNGEE in the germline V gene. The CDR3 spans 15 residues. The CDR3 is CASSPSGGTGNTIYF. The CDR3 DNA follows: TGTGCCAGCAGCCCCTCGGGGGGGACTGGAAACACCATATATTTT.

Only one count was recorded for this clone. The chain is built from TRBV5-4 and TRBJ2-1; 12 positions agree with TRBD1. V was pared by 5 bases and J by 7 bases, with 10 bases of the junction left unmatched. In germline, CDR1 is SGHNT, CDR2 YYREEE (reference sequence). This CDR3 has 16 residues. The CDR3 DNA follows: TGTGCCAGCAGATCGCCCGGGACAGGGGGCGCGAATGAGCAGTTCTTC. Encoded protein: CASRSPGTGGANEQFF.

V usage is TRBV16 and J usage is TRBJ2-7; 10 positions agree with TRBD1. The germline V gene encodes CDR1 KGHSY and CDR2 FQNENV. With 6 bases clipped from V and 4 bases from J, the junction kept 15 bases outside the gene matches. This CDR3 has 17 residues. The CDR3: CASRRLILGQGFYEQYF. The CDR3 DNA sequence: TGTGCCAGCAGGAGGTTAATACTGGGACAGGGGTTTTACGAGCAGTACTTC.

The chain uses TRBV3-1 (or the pseudogene TRBV3-2) and TRBJ1-4; 11 nucleotides agree with TRBD1. The CDR3 is 16 amino acids. J lost 3 bases, V lost 5 bases, and 5 bases had no gene match. Germline assignment: CDR1 LGHDT and CDR2 YNNKEL (reference sequence). The CDR3 region has the DNA TGTGCCAGCAGCATGGACAGGGGGCTATCTAATGAAAAACTGTTTTTT. Encoded protein: CASSMDRGLSNEKLFF.

The genes are TRBV2 and TRBJ2-1, with TRBD1 as a possible D gene (5 bases). The germline V and J ends were trimmed by 6 bases and 4 bases, with 16 bases remaining between them. Germline assignment: CDR1 SNHLY and CDR2 FYNNEI. This CDR3 contains 15 residues. CDR3 sequence (DNA): TGTGCCAGCAGAGAGGCCGCCCAGGGTTACAATGAGCAGTTCTTC. Its protein is CASREAAQGYNEQFF.

This rearrangement joins TRBV13 to TRBJ2-7; possible D gene TRBD2, 6 bases. With 5 bases removed from V and 6 bases from J, the gap between germline ends came to 8 bases. This CDR3 has 11 amino acids. CDR1 PRHDT and CDR2 FYEKMQ come from the germline V gene (reference sequence). The CDR3 DNA sequence: TGTGCCAGCAGCAGCGGGCCCGAGCAGTACTTC. Its translation is CASSSGPEQYF. The full variable domain, with the rest looked up from reference TRBV13 and TRBJ2-7, is AAGVIQSPRHLIKEKRETATLKCYPIPRHDTVYWYQQGPGQDPQFLISFYEKMQSDKGSIPDRFSAQQFSDYHSELNMSSLELGDSALYFCASSSGPEQYFGPGTRLTVT.

A single count supports this clone. The rearrangement joins TRBV6-5 to TRBJ1-5, with 8 bases fitting TRBD1. V was pared by 2 bases and J by 7 bases, with 7 bases of the junction left unmatched. The germline V gene encodes CDR1 MNHEY and CDR2 SVGAGI. This CDR3 region has 15 residues. This CDR3 is CASSYTQGAGQPQHF. The CDR3 DNA sequence: TGTGCCAGCAGTTACACTCAGGGGGCGGGCCAGCCCCAGCATTTT.

The chain combines TRBV2 with TRBJ1-4, with D perhaps matching TRBD1 (6 bases). This CDR3 is built from 13 residues. Germline loops: CDR1 SNHLY, CDR2 FYNNEI. Trimming stripped 3 bases from V and 8 bases from J, with 10 bases between. CDR3 nucleotides: TGTGCCAGCAGTGACGCAGGGGAAGAAAAACTGTTTTTT. It yields the protein CASSDAGEEKLFF.

This chain joins TRBV2 and TRBJ1-2; D not certain. CDR1 is SNHLY, CDR2 FYNNEI, per germline. Trimming pared 7 bases from V and 0 bases from J, leaving 6 bases between. The length of the CDR3 is 12 residues. The DNA of the CDR3 is TGTGCCAGCACGGTGGCTAACTATGGCTACACCTTC. Translation gives CASTVANYGYTF.

V is TRBV2 and J is TRBJ2-7; D may be TRBD1 (5 bases). The CDR3 is made up of 10 amino acids. Trimming took 6 bases from V and 12 from J, leaving 12 bases between them. The germline gives CDR1 SNHLY, CDR2 FYNNEI. The CDR3 sequence is CASRDTGAYF. In nucleotides, the CDR3 is TGTGCCAGCAGGGACACTGGGGCGTACTTC. Full variable domain (outside the CDR3, taken from reference TRBV2 and TRBJ2-7): EPEVTQTPSHQVTQMGQEVILRCVPISNHLYFYWYRQILGQKVEFLVSFYNNEISEKSEIFDDQFSVERPDGSNFTLKIRSTKLEDSAMYFCASRDTGAYFGPGTRLTVT.

The V and J genes are TRBV5-4 and TRBJ1-4, with unresolved D. This CDR3 has 15 amino acids. Germline CDR1 reads SGHNT; CDR2 reads YYREEE (reference sequence). The V end was cut by 0 bases, the J end by 7 bases, with 13 bases between. The CDR3 protein is CASSLAGGSSEKLFF. CDR3 coding DNA: TGTGCCAGCAGCTTGGCGGGCGGGTCTAGTGAAAAACTGTTTTTT.

This chain uses TRBV2 with TRBJ2-2, with TRBD2 as a possible D gene (7 bases). Germline loops: CDR1 SNHLY, CDR2 FYNNEI. The CDR3 loop spans 15 amino acids. Trimming left V 6 bases short and J 3 bases short, with 14 bases between. The CDR3 bases are TGTGCCAGCAGAAAAGGGGGGGTAGACACCGGGGAGCTGTTTTTT. Protein sequence: CASRKGGVDTGELFF.

This chain links TRBV27 with TRBJ1-1; D is unclear. Germline V gene sequence: CDR1 MNHEY, CDR2 SMNVEV (reference sequence). V lost 1 base and J lost 4, with 10 bases in between. CDR3 length: 14 residues. The CDR3 loop reads CASSLLGEGTEAFF. Written as DNA, the CDR3 is TGTGCCAGCAGTTTATTGGGCGAGGGCACTGAAGCTTTCTTT.

The chain recombines TRBV20-1 with TRBJ1-1, with 10 bases identical to TRBD1. Looked up from germline, CDR1 is DFQATT and CDR2 is SNEGSKA (reference sequence). The CDR3 has 14 residues. V was pared by 3 bases and J by 4 bases, with 5 bases of the junction left unmatched. The CDR3 DNA reads as TGCAGTGCTAGTGGAGGACAGGGGGTCACTGAAGCTTTCTTT. Protein sequence: CSASGGQGVTEAFF.

This clone was counted only a few times. V and J are TRBV7-9 and TRBJ1-3; D is undetermined. Trimming took off 5 bases at V and 2 bases at J, with 7 bases between the two ends. In germline, CDR1 is SEHNR, CDR2 FQNEAQ (reference sequence). This CDR3 is 13 amino acids long. For the CDR3, the DNA is TGTGCCAGCAGCCCTGAGCCTGGAAACACCATATATTTT. Protein sequence: CASSPEPGNTIYF.

The J gene is TRBJ1-2, the V gene TRBV29-1; TRBD1 aligns across 7 bases. The CDR3 consists of 12 residues. V gave up 4 bases and J gave up 2 bases; unmatched junction bases: 1. Germline CDR1 SQVTM, CDR2 ANQGSEA. This chain's CDR3 is CSVAQGNYGYTF. CDR3 coding DNA: TGCAGCGTTGCACAGGGGAACTATGGCTACACCTTC.

The V call is TRBV6-5, the J call TRBJ1-1, with unresolved D. Germline CDR1 is MNHEY and CDR2 is SVGAGI. V was pared by 5 bases and J by 4 bases, with 14 bases between. The length of the CDR3 is 14 residues. The CDR3 sequence: CASSRGTEVTEAFF. In nucleotides, the CDR3 is TGTGCCAGCAGTCGGGGAACGGAGGTCACTGAAGCTTTCTTT.

The genes are TRBV30 and TRBJ1-1; the D gene is possibly TRBD1 (6 bases). This CDR3 has 11 amino acids. Trimming took 4 bases from V and 11 from J, leaving 14 bases between them. The germline V gene has CDR1 GTSNPN and CDR2 SVGIG (reference sequence). The CDR3 here is CAWNRGARAFF. CDR3 nucleotides: TGTGCCTGGAACCGGGGGGCGCGGGCTTTCTTT.

This clone was recorded only once. The chain uses TRBV5-1 and TRBJ1-2; perhaps TRBD1 as D (6 bases). CDR3 length: 16 amino acids. The germline V gene has CDR1 SGHRS and CDR2 YFSETQ. V was clipped by 4 bases and J by 3 bases, with 19 bases between them. Here the CDR3 reads CASSMGLGGGHYGYTF. The CDR3 DNA follows: TGCGCCAGCAGCATGGGCCTGGGCGGGGGGCACTATGGCTACACCTTC.

The rearrangement joins TRBV9 to TRBJ2-7, with D perhaps matching TRBD1 (7 bases). The length of the CDR3 is 15 residues. Germline CDR1 reads SGDLS; CDR2 reads YYNGEE. Trimming shortened V by 0 bases and J by 2 bases, and 12 bases separated the two germline ends. The CDR3 is CASSVEEGATYEQYF. In DNA form, the CDR3 reads TGTGCCAGCAGCGTAGAGGAGGGGGCCACCTACGAGCAGTACTTC.

This clone was seen a single time. The V call is TRBV19, the J call TRBJ2-1; 9 bases are shared with TRBD2. After removal of 5 bases from V and 7 bases from J, the junction contained 6 bases not matched to a gene. This CDR3 region has 14 residues. CDR1 is LNHDA and CDR2 is SQIVND in the germline V gene (reference sequence). Here the CDR3 reads CASSARLAANEQFF. The CDR3 nucleotides are TGTGCCAGTAGTGCCCGACTAGCGGCGAATGAGCAGTTCTTC. Based on the CDR3 plus reference TRBV19 and TRBJ2-1, the full variable domain is DGGITQSPKYLFRKEGQNVTLSCEQNLNHDAMYWYRQDPGQGLRLIYYSQIVNDFQKGDIAEGYSVSREKKESFPLTVTSAQKNPTAFYLCASSARLAANEQFFGPGTRLTVL.

The CDR3 reads CASSSVGGSYEQFF. The DNA for the CDR3 is TGCGCCAGCAGCTCGGTGGGGGGAAGCTATGAGCAGTTCTTC. The chain recombines TRBV5-1 with TRBJ2-1; D might be TRBD2 (6 bases). This CDR3 is 14 amino acids long. Trimming stripped 3 bases from V and 8 bases from J, with 15 bases between. Germline CDR1 is SGHRS and CDR2 is YFSETQ.

This clone was picked up one time. DNA for the CDR3: TGTGCCAGCAGCTTCGGACAGGCGGGGGGCTACACCTTC. Translation gives CASSFGQAGGYTF. V gene TRBV7-9 combines with J gene TRBJ1-2, with TRBD1 matching over 7 bases. J was trimmed by 8 bases and V by 3 bases; bases with no gene match: 6. Germline V lookup: CDR1 SEHNR, CDR2 FQNEAQ (reference sequence). The CDR3 runs to 13 residues.

This chain uses TRBV19 with TRBJ1-3, with D uncertain. The germline gives CDR1 LNHDA, CDR2 SQIVND (reference sequence). Trimming stripped 7 bases from V and 4 bases from J, with 11 bases between. This CDR3 spans 13 amino acids. The CDR3 DNA reads as TGTGCCAGTACAATGCCGCGGGGAAACACCATATATTTT. Encoded protein: CASTMPRGNTIYF. The entire variable domain, with the rest obtained from reference TRBV19 and TRBJ1-3, is as follows: DGGITQSPKYLFRKEGQNVTLSCEQNLNHDAMYWYRQDPGQGLRLIYYSQIVNDFQKGDIAEGYSVSREKKESFPLTVTSAQKNPTAFYLCASTMPRGNTIYFGEGSWLTVV.

The rearrangement uses TRBV6-6 and TRBJ1-2, with 8 positions matching TRBD1. V lost 2 bases to trimming and J lost 6 bases; unmatched junction nucleotides: 5. CDR3 length: 14 residues. CDR1 and CDR2 from the germline V gene are MNHNY and SVGAGI (reference sequence). The CDR3 region has the DNA TGTGCCAGCAGTTACAGGGCGACAGGGGATGGCTACACCTTC. This gives the protein CASSYRATGDGYTF.

The chain joins TRBV29-1 to TRBJ1-2; TRBD1 agrees at 10 bases. The ends lost 1 base at V and 4 bases at J; junction bases unmatched: 6. This CDR3 is built from 15 residues. Per germline, CDR1 SQVTM and CDR2 ANQGSEA. CDR3 protein: CSVEGVTGGSYGYTF. CDR3 coding DNA: TGCAGCGTTGAAGGAGTGACAGGGGGCTCCTATGGCTACACCTTC.